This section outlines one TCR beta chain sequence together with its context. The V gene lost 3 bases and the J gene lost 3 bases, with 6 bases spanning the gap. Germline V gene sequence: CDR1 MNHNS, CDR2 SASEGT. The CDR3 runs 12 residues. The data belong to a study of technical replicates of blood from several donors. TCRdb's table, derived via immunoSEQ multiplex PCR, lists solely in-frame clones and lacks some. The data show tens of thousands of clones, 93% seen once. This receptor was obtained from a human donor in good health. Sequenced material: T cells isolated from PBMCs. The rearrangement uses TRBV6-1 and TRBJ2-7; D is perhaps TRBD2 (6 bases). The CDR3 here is CASSEGGYEQYF. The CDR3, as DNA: TGTGCCAGCAGTGAGGGGGGCTACGAGCAGTACTTC.